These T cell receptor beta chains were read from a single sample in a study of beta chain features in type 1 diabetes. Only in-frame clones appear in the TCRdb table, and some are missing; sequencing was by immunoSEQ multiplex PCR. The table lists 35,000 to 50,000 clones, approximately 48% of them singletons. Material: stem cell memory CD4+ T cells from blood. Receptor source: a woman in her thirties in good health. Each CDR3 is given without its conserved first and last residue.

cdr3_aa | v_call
ASSLAPGVHGYT | TRBV28
AISEYRLAGGYEQY | TRBV10-3
ASRGDQPQH | TRBV21-1
ASSLVPYNEQF | TRBV5-8
ASSTNRGRDTQY | TRBV11-1
ASSLHRASPASHEQY | TRBV7-2
ASSAGTVETQY | TRBV2
ASSGRGERASYEQY | TRBV11-2
ASSERGGYGAQY | TRBV2
AWSRTGGYT | TRBV30
ASSSKLPGQIREAF | TRBV11-2
ASSSSGNSYEQY | TRBV7-2
ASTSTGTNTGELF | TRBV19
AWSAPPWRPGTDTQY | TRBV30
ASSSVDRVRNEQY | TRBV28
ASSIDSEFGELF | TRBV6-4
ASRNRAGTQY | TRBV27
ASSWGTSGSYNEQF | TRBV6-5
ASSPLWGSTSGNSANEQF | TRBV19
ASTPPGQETQY | TRBV11-2
ASTEGLAGGIQY | TRBV9
ASSLQLAGGYNEQF | TRBV5-4
SVVTSGKYNEQF | TRBV29-1
ASESGQGEEKLF | TRBV19
AISELRGKRTDTQY | TRBV10-3
ASSSQGYTGELF | TRBV7-3
ASSQKAGGLLEQY | TRBV7-2
ASSLMGTGIYEQY | TRBV28
ASSPPGQLNTGELF | TRBV5-4
ASSHRAGALYEQY | TRBV4-1
ASSDGYGYT | TRBV2
ASSGTGLAQADTQY | TRBV2
ASSLGGNNVYEQY | TRBV7-9
ASSQHTGVETF | TRBV14
ASSRARDTEAF | TRBV19
ASSLVADYNEQF | TRBV5-1
ASSRAQQGRNQPQH | TRBV7-8
SAGTSGYNEQF | TRBV29-1
ASSLGVRGLEAF | TRBV7-2
ASSQELSSYNEQF | TRBV4-3
ASSFSGRASYVGEQY | TRBV7-9
ASSPPTRNGYT | TRBV18
ASSPGLRNTGELF | TRBV5-1
ASNSIGTGRNQPQH | TRBV28
ATSPSTNEKLF | TRBV7-2
ASSSGSVVGNTIY | TRBV7-2
ASEPPGQFYNEQF | TRBV28
ASSLDRVYGYT | TRBV18
ASRWTGDTEAF | TRBV10-2
ASSLVQGIQPQH | TRBV7-2
ASSPGTEQETQY | TRBV18
ATSRTAGTDTQY | TRBV15
ASSLDQGDTEAF | TRBV5-4
ASSVDRGWAEAF | TRBV7-9
ATSRRQGYTEAF | TRBV15